This T cell receptor beta chain was documented in a study of cytomegalovirus exposure and HLA in healthy donors. The PCR was carried out with 60 Vbeta primers and 13 Jbeta primers. The table came from immunoSEQ multiplex PCR; TCRdb's copy has only in-frame clones and leaves some out. This sample has 150,000 to 200,000 clones, with approximately 86% found just once. V was trimmed by 0 bases and J by 4 bases, leaving 15 bases between them. CDR3 length equals 16 residues. From germline, CDR1 is MNHEY and CDR2 SVGAGI. Sequencing input: PBMCs. This TCR derives from a young woman in good health and CMV-seronegative. The chain recombines TRBV6-5 with TRBJ1-1, with D unresolved. The CDR3 DNA follows: TGTGCCAGCAGTTACTCGTTGAGGGTGAGCGGCACTGAAGCTTTCTTT. Protein product: CASSYSLRVSGTEAFF.